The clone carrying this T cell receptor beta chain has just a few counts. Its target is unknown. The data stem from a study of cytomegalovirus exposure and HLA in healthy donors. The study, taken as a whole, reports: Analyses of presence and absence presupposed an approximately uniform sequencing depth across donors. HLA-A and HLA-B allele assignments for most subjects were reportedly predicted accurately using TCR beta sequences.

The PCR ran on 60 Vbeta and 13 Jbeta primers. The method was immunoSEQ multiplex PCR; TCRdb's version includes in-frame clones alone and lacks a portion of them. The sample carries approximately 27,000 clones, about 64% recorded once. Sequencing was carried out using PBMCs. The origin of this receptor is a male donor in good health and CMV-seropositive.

CDR3 residues: CASSPVSRNTGELFF. CDR3 nucleotide sequence: TGTGCCAGCTCACCAGTCTCCCGGAACACCGGGGAGCTGTTTTTT. The V call is TRBV18, the J call TRBJ2-2; D call uncertain. Germline loops: CDR1 KGHSH, CDR2 LQKENI. The CDR3 loop spans 15 amino acids. The V end lost 2 bases, the J end lost 1 base, and 8 bases lay between the germline ends.